This T cell receptor (beta chain) was recovered during a study of T cell changes during pregnancy in multiple sclerosis. The CDR3 is made up of 13 amino acids. Between the trimmed V and J ends, which lost 2 bases and 6 bases, there was a span of 5 bases. Germline assignment: CDR1 MRHNA and CDR2 SNTAGT. Clones were read by immunoSEQ multiplex PCR, and TCRdb kept only the in-frame ones, dropping some. Among about 69,000 clones listed, approximately 90% were seen once. This clone has just one count. The TCR comes from a female donor with multiple sclerosis, enrolled in a pregnancy study. Here the sequenced sample was peripheral blood, taken in the third trimester of pregnancy. The chain couples TRBV6-4 to TRBJ1-6, with unresolved D. In DNA form, the CDR3 reads TGTGCCAGCAGTGACCACGGTAATTCACCCCTCCACTTT. It codes for CASSDHGNSPLHF.